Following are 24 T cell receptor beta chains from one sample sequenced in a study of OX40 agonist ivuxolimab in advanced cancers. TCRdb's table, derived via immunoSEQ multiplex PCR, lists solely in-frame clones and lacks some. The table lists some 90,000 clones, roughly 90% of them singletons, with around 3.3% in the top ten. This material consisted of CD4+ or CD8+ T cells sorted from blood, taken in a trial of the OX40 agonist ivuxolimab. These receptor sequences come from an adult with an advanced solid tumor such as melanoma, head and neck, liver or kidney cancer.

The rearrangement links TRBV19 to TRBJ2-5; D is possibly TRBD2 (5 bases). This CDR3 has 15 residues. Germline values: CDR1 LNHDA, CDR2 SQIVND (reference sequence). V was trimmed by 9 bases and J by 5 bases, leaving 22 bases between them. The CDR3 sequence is CASSPTISFGETQYF. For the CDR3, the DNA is TGTGCCAGCAGTCCGACTATCTCTTTTGGGGAGACCCAGTACTTC.

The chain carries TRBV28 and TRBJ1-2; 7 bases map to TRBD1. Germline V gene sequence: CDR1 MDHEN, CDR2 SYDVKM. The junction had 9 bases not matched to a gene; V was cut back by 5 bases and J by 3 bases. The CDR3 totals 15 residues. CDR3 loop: CASSPGQVLYYGYTF. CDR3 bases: TGTGCCAGCAGTCCCGGACAGGTCTTGTACTATGGCTACACCTTC.

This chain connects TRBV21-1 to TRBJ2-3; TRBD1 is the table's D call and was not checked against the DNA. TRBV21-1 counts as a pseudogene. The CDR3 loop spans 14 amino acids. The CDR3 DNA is TGTGCCAGTGCCGGGACAAGGCGCACAGATACGCAGTATTTT. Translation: CASAGTRRTDTQYF.

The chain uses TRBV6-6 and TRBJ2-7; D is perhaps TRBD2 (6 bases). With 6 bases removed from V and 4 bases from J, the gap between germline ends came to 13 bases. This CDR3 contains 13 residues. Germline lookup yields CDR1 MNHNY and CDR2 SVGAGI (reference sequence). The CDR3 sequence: CASSGLLEYEQYF. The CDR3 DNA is TGTGCCAGCAGCGGACTACTAGAGTACGAGCAGTACTTC.

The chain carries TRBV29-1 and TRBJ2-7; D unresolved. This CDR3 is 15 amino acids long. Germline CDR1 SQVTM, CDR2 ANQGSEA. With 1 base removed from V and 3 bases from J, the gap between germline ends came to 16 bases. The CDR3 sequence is CSVEGTLNTGYEQYF. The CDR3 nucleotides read TGCAGCGTTGAAGGGACCCTCAACACGGGCTACGAGCAGTACTTC.

The CDR3, as DNA: TGTGCCAGCAGAATACAGGGGGCGAGCGAGCAGTACTTC. Translation gives CASRIQGASEQYF. The chain links TRBV28 to TRBJ2-7, with 9 bases fitting TRBD1. V shed 6 bases and J 6 bases; nucleotides not matched to a gene: 6. Germline V gives CDR1 MDHEN, CDR2 SYDVKM. The CDR3 has 13 amino acids. The variable domain in full, completed from reference TRBV28 and TRBJ2-7, reads DVKVTQSSRYLVKRTGEKVFLECVQDMDHENMFWYRQDPGLGLRLIYFSYDVKMKEKGDIPEGYSVSREKKERFSLILESASTNQTSMYLCASRIQGASEQYFGPGTRLTVT.

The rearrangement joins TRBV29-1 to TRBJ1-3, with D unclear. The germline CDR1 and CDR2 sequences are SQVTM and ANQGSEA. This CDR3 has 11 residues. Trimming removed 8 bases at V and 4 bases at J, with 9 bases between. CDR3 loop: CSLLVGNTIYF. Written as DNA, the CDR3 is TGCAGCCTTTTAGTCGGAAACACCATATATTTT.

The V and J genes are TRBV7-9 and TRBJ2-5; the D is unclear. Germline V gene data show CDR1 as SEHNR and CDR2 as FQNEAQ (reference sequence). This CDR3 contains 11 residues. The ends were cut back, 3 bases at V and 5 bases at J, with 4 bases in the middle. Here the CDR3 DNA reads TGTGCCAGCAGCTTCTGGGAGACCCAGTACTTC. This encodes CASSFWETQYF. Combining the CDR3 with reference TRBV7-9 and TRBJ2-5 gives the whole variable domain DTGVSQNPRHKITKRGQNVTFRCDPISEHNRLYWYRQTLGQGPEFLTYFQNEAQLEKSRLLSDRFSAERPKGSFSTLEIQRTEQGDSAMYLCASSFWETQYFGPGTRLLVL.

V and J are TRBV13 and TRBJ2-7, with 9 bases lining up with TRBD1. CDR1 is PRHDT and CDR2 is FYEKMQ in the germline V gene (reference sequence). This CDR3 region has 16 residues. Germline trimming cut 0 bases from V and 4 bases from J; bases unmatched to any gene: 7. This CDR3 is CASSLGRTGGMYEQYF. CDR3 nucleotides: TGTGCCAGCAGCTTAGGCCGAACAGGGGGCATGTACGAGCAGTACTTC.

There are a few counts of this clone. The CDR3 DNA reads as TGTGCCAGCAGTAGGACGGCTAACTATGGCTACACCTTC. Encoded protein: CASSRTANYGYTF. The chain couples TRBV14 to TRBJ1-2; D unclear. CDR3 length equals 13 residues. Germline V gene sequence: CDR1 SGHDN, CDR2 FVKESK. The V end lost 6 bases, the J end lost 0 bases, and 8 bases lay between the germline ends.

CDR3 sequence (DNA): TGTGCCAGCAGATCACCCCCGTGGGTAGCGAGCACAGATACGCAGTATTTT. It specifies CASRSPPWVASTDTQYF. J is TRBJ2-3 and V is TRBV7-8; tentative D call: TRBD2 (5 bases). V was trimmed by 6 bases and J by 0 bases, leaving 19 bases between them. Germline-derived CDR1 and CDR2 are SGHVS and FQNEAQ. CDR3 length equals 17 residues.

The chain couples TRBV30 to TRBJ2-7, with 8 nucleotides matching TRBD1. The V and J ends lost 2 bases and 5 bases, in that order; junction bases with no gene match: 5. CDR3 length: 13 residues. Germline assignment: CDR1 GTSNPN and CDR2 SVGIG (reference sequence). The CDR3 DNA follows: TGTGCCTGGAGTTGGACAGGGTCCAACGAGCAGTACTTC. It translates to CAWSWTGSNEQYF.

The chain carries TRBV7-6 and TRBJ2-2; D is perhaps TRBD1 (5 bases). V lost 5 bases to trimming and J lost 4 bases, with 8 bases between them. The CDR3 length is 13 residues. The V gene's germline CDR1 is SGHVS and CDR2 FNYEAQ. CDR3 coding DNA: TGTGCCAGCAGCCTAGACAGCACCGGGGAGCTGTTTTTT. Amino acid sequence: CASSLDSTGELFF.

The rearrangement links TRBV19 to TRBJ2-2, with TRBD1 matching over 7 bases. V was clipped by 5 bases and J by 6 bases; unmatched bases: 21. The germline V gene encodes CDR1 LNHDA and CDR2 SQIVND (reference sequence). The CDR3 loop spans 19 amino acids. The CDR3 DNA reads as TGTGCCAGTAGTCCACCCGGGACAGTTTCATTCGGTTACCCCGGGGAGCTGTTTTTT. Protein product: CASSPPGTVSFGYPGELFF.

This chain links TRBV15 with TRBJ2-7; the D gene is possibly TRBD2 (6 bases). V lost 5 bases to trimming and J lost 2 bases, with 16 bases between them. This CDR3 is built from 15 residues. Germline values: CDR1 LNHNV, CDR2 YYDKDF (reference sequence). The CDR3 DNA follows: TGTGCCACCAGCCCTGAGCCGGGACTCCCCTACGAGCAGTACTTC. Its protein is CATSPEPGLPYEQYF. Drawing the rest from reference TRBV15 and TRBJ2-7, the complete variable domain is DAMVIQNPRYQVTQFGKPVTLSCSQTLNHNVMYWYQQKSSQAPKLLFHYYDKDFNNEADTPDNFQSRRPNTSFCFLDIRSPGLGDTAMYLCATSPEPGLPYEQYFGPGTRLTVT.

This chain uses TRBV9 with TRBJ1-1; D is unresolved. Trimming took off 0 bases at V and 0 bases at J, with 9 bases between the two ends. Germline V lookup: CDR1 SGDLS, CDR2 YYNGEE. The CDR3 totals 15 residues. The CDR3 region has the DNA TGTGCCAGCAGCGTAGCTGCAGCCTTGAACACTGAAGCTTTCTTT. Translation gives CASSVAAALNTEAFF.

CDR3 DNA: TGTGCCAGCAGCCGACGACTGGCGGGGGCTAGCACAGATACGCAGTATTTT. Its translation is CASSRRLAGASTDTQYF. The rearrangement joins TRBV4-2 to TRBJ2-3, with D perhaps matching TRBD2 (7 bases). The germline gives CDR1 LGHNA, CDR2 YNFKEQ. Trimming pared 4 bases from V and 0 bases from J, leaving 17 bases between. The CDR3 runs to 17 residues.

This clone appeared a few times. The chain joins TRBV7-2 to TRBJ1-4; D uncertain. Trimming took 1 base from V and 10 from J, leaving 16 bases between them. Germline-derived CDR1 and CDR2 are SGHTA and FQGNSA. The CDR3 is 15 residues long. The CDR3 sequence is CASSLVLDRAGKLFF. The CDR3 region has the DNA TGTGCCAGCAGCTTAGTGCTTGACCGGGCAGGAAAACTGTTTTTT.

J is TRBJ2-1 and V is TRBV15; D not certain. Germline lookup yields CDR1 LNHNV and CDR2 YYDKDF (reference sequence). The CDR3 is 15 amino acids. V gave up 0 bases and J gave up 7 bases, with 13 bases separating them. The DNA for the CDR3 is TGTGCCACCAGCAGAGATCCAGCTCCGGAAAATGAGCAGTTCTTC. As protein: CATSRDPAPENEQFF.

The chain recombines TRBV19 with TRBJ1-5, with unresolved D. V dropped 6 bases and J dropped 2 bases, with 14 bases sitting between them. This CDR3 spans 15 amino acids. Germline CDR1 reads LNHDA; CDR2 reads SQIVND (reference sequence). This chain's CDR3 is CASRALGVGNQPQHF. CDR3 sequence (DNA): TGTGCCAGTAGAGCCCTCGGGGTGGGCAATCAGCCCCAGCATTTT. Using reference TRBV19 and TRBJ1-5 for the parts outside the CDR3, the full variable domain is DGGITQSPKYLFRKEGQNVTLSCEQNLNHDAMYWYRQDPGQGLRLIYYSQIVNDFQKGDIAEGYSVSREKKESFPLTVTSAQKNPTAFYLCASRALGVGNQPQHFGDGTRLSIL.

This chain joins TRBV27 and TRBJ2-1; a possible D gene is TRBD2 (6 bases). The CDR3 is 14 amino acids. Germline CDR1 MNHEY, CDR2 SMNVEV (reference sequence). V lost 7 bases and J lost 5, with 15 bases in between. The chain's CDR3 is CASNLGGLHNEQFF. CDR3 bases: TGTGCCAGCAATCTTGGGGGACTTCACAATGAGCAGTTCTTC.

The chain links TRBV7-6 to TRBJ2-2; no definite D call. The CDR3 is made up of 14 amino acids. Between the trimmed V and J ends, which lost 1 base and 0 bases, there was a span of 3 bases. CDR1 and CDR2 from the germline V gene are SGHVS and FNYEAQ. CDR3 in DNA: TGTGCCAGCAGCTTAGGCTCGAACACCGGGGAGCTGTTTTTT. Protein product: CASSLGSNTGELFF.

CDR3 in DNA: TGTGCCAGCAGCCCTCCCTCATCCTACGAGCAGTACTTC. Amino acid sequence: CASSPPSSYEQYF. V usage is TRBV9 and J usage is TRBJ2-7; no definite D call. CDR1 and CDR2 (germline): SGDLS, YYNGEE. CDR3 length: 13 amino acids. V lost 4 bases, J lost 1 base, and 9 bases lay in between.

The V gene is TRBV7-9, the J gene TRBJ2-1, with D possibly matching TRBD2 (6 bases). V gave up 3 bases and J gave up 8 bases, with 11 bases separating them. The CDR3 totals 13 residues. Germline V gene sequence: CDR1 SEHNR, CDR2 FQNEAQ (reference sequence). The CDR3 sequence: CASSFGGRDEQFF. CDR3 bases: TGTGCCAGCAGCTTCGGGGGAAGGGATGAGCAGTTCTTC.